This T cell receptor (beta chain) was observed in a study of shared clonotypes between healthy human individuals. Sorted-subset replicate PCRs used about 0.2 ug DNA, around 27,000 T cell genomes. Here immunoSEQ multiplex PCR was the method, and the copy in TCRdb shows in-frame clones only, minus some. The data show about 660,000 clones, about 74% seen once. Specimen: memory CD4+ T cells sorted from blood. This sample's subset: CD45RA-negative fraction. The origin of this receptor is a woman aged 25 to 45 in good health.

Here the CDR3 DNA reads TGTGCCAGCAGCCCCCCGGTGGGCGGGAACACCGGGGAGCTGTTTTTT. Its protein is CASSPPVGGNTGELFF. The chain combines TRBV11-3 with TRBJ2-2; D gene unclear. V dropped 5 bases and J dropped 1 base, with 14 bases sitting between them. Per the germline V gene, CDR1 is SGHNT and CDR2 is YENEEA. The CDR3 has 16 amino acids.